A single sample is the source of the 20 T cell receptor beta chains below, sequenced in a study of T-cell reconstitution after alpha-beta-depleted transplantation in children. During its preparation, the TCRbeta library received unique molecular identifiers. TCRdb fed the PCR reads into MiXCR, producing one record per CDR3 protein. Of 200,000 to 250,000 distinct CDR3 sequences listed, roughly a tenth are singletons. The sample consisted of PBMCs, taken before TCRalphabeta/CD19-depleted stem cell transplant. These receptors all come from a child less than two years old with acute myeloid leukemia, due to receive a stem cell transplant.

The table lists this clonotype with many counts. The chain links TRBV3-1 to TRBJ1-2, with D hard to call. V was shortened by 0 bases and J by 8 bases, with 10 bases between the two germline ends. Germline-derived CDR1 and CDR2 are LGHDT and YNNKEL (reference sequence). The CDR3 is made up of 13 amino acids. CDR3 protein: CASSQEARRGYTF. CDR3 bases: TGTGCCAGCAGCCAAGAAGCCAGACGGGGCTACACCTTC.

This sequence joins TRBV5-1 and TRBJ1-5; D might be TRBD1 (6 bases). Germline V lookup: CDR1 SGHRS, CDR2 YFSETQ. Trimming took 0 bases from V and 7 from J, leaving 11 bases between them. This CDR3 comprises 14 residues. As DNA, the CDR3 is TGCGCCAGCAGCTTGGGGGGGCCCAGCCAGCCCCAGCATTTT. Translated, it gives CASSLGGPSQPQHF.

The table lists this clonotype with many counts. The chain recombines TRBV5-1 with TRBJ2-2; no firm D call. The CDR3 runs to 17 residues. The germline V gene has CDR1 SGHRS and CDR2 YFSETQ. V lost 2 bases to trimming and J lost 0 bases, with 14 bases between them. CDR3 nucleotides: TGCGCCAGCAGCTTCGGTACCAACCCTACGAACACCGGGGAGCTGTTTTTT. Its translation: CASSFGTNPTNTGELFF.

In its sample, this clonotype was seen many times. V gene TRBV20-1 combines with J gene TRBJ1-2; 9 nucleotides agree with TRBD1. The V gene's germline CDR1 is DFQATT and CDR2 SNEGSKA (reference sequence). V shed 1 base and J 8 bases; nucleotides not matched to a gene: 5. The CDR3 is 13 amino acids. CDR3 loop: CSARAGQGDGYTF. The CDR3 DNA reads as TGCAGTGCTAGAGCGGGACAGGGTGACGGCTACACCTTC.

This clonotype has ten or more counts. The chain combines TRBV3-1 with TRBJ2-7; TRBD1 is a possible D gene (5 bases). Trimming took off 4 bases at V and 2 bases at J, with 9 bases between the two ends. CDR1 and CDR2 (germline): LGHDT, YNNKEL (reference sequence). This CDR3 region has 13 residues. The DNA of the CDR3 is TGTGCCAGCAGCCCGACAGATACCTACGAGCAGTACTTC. Translated, it gives CASSPTDTYEQYF.

The V and J genes are TRBV12-3 or TRBV12-4 and TRBJ2-2, with D possibly matching TRBD1 (6 bases). Trimming took 3 bases from V and 10 from J, leaving 15 bases between them. The length of the CDR3 is 14 residues. CDR3 residues: CASSFGGNAVELFF. CDR3 sequence (DNA): TGTGCCAGCAGTTTTGGGGGCAATGCCGTGGAGCTGTTTTTT.

In this sample, this clonotype turned up a few times. The chain employs TRBV19 and TRBJ1-2, with D hard to call. Germline CDR1 reads LNHDA; CDR2 reads SQIVND (reference sequence). V was trimmed by 7 bases and J by 0 bases, leaving 9 bases between them. The CDR3 contains 13 residues. The CDR3 sequence: CASTGPTNYGYTF. The CDR3 region has the DNA TGTGCCAGTACTGGGCCGACTAACTATGGCTACACCTTC.

In its sample, this clonotype was seen many times. The rearrangement uses TRBV20-1 and TRBJ1-6, with D perhaps matching TRBD1 (6 bases). V was clipped by 1 base and J by 9 bases, with 13 bases between them. Germline V CDR1 and CDR2: DFQATT, SNEGSKA (reference sequence). The CDR3 sequence is 14 residues long. The CDR3, as DNA: TGCAGTGCTAGAGGGGGGGCACGAAGTTCACCCCTCCACTTT. As protein: CSARGGARSSPLHF.

CDR3 sequence: CASSQALAGRADTQYF. The CDR3 coding sequence is TGCGCCAGCAGCCAAGCCTTAGCGGGGCGGGCAGATACGCAGTATTTT. This chain uses TRBV4-1 with TRBJ2-3; 8 bases agree with TRBD2. The V segment lost 1 base and the J segment 4 bases; nucleotides outside the gene matches: 7. The germline V gene encodes CDR1 MGHRA and CDR2 YSYEKL. This CDR3 has 16 amino acids.

This clonotype was found many times. The CDR3 coding sequence is TGTGCCAGCAGCTTTACGATGGCAGGCAGCACTGAAGCTTTCTTT. This translates into CASSFTMAGSTEAFF. The chain recombines TRBV7-9 with TRBJ1-1; D is ambiguous. V lost 3 bases to trimming and J lost 4 bases, with 15 bases between them. Germline CDR1 reads SEHNR; CDR2 reads FQNEAQ (reference sequence). The CDR3 spans 15 residues.

This clonotype was seen a handful of times. The chain uses TRBV7-2 and TRBJ2-1, with D tentatively TRBD1 or TRBD2 (6 bases each). The CDR3 is made up of 13 amino acids. Germline V gene sequence: CDR1 SGHTA, CDR2 FQGNSA. The V gene lost 0 bases and the J gene lost 9 bases, with 9 bases spanning the gap. The CDR3 nucleotides are TGTGCCAGCAGCTTAGCGGGGGGCGGTGAGCAGTTCTTC. Translating gives CASSLAGGGEQFF.

The sample holds many counts of this clonotype. CDR3 amino acids: CASSQGGGQPQHF. The CDR3 coding sequence is TGTGCCAGCAGCCAAGGTGGGGGTCAGCCCCAGCATTTT. The chain employs TRBV3-1 and TRBJ1-5; D is possibly TRBD1 (5 bases). The CDR3 is made up of 13 amino acids. V shed 1 base and J shed 6 bases, with 7 bases lying between them. The germline V gene has CDR1 LGHDT and CDR2 YNNKEL (reference sequence).

This clonotype was found a few times. The V gene is TRBV5-4, the J gene TRBJ2-3; D may be TRBD1 (5 bases). The CDR3 totals 16 residues. CDR1 and CDR2 (germline): SGHNT, YYREEE (reference sequence). With 0 bases removed from V and 4 bases from J, the gap between germline ends came to 15 bases. As DNA, the CDR3 is TGTGCCAGCAGCTTGGGACAGCTGTTTACAGCAGATACGCAGTATTTT. Translation: CASSLGQLFTADTQYF.

This clonotype was seen many times. V and J are TRBV5-6 and TRBJ2-2; 10 bases map to TRBD1. V dropped 4 bases and J dropped 5; count of bases not matched to a gene: 8. The CDR3 length is 16 residues. The germline gives CDR1 SGHDT, CDR2 YYEEEE. The CDR3 coding sequence is TGTGCCAGCAGCCCAATTCCGGGACAGGGGACCGGGGAGCTGTTTTTT. Protein sequence: CASSPIPGQGTGELFF. Based on the CDR3 plus reference TRBV5-6 and TRBJ2-2, the full variable domain is DAGVTQSPTHLIKTRGQQVTLRCSPKSGHDTVSWYQQALGQGPQFIFQYYEEEERQRGNFPDRFSGHQFPNYSSELNVNALLLGDSALYLCASSPIPGQGTGELFFGEGSRLTVL.

This clonotype was seen repeatedly, ten times or more. V usage is TRBV20-1 and J usage is TRBJ2-3; D ambiguous. Per the germline V gene, CDR1 is DFQATT and CDR2 is SNEGSKA (reference sequence). There are 15 residues in the CDR3. The V end lost 3 bases, the J end lost 5 bases, and 18 bases lay between the germline ends. The CDR3, as DNA: TGCAGTGCTAGTGCCCCCAACTCTGCTCAAGATACGCAGTATTTT. Protein product: CSASAPNSAQDTQYF.

Worth noting for this clonotype: Since a much larger clone is just one base distant, this may be a read error. The CDR3 loop reads CAIGGKGAGKKDAQYF. CDR3 nucleotide sequence: TGTGCCATCGGGGGGAAGGGGGCGGGGAAGAAAGATGCGCAGTATTTT. V usage is TRBV10-3 and J usage is TRBJ2-3; possible D gene TRBD1, 7 bases. CDR3 length equals 16 residues. Germline-derived CDR1 and CDR2 are ENHRY and SYGVKD.

As for this clonotype: Relative to the germline gene, one junction end is altered; a read error may explain this. The chain couples TRBV12-3 or TRBV12-4 to TRBJ2-3; 16 bases match TRBD2. The CDR3 runs to 19 residues. The CDR3 here is CAISLGPGLAGGKTDTQYF. For the CDR3, the DNA is TGTGCCATCAGTTTAGGCCCGGGACTAGCGGGAGGGAAGACAGATACGCAGTATTTT.

The table lists this clonotype with many counts. The CDR3 nucleotides read TGTGCCAGCAGCGTACCTAGCGGCCGCTCTGGGGCCAACGTCCTGACTTTC. This codes for CASSVPSGRSGANVLTF. The chain recombines TRBV7-9 with TRBJ2-6; 7 bases line up with TRBD2. The germline gives CDR1 SEHNR, CDR2 FQNEAQ (reference sequence). V shed 5 bases and J 0 bases; nucleotides not matched to a gene: 7. CDR3 size: 17 residues.

This clonotype appeared a few times. The V call is TRBV20-1, the J call TRBJ2-7, with D perhaps assigned TRBD1 or TRBD2 (6 bases each). CDR1 is DFQATT and CDR2 is SNEGSKA in the germline V gene (reference sequence). The CDR3 has 13 residues. Trimming left V 1 base short and J 5 bases short, with 12 bases between. Here the CDR3 reads CSARVVGGDEQYF. The CDR3 DNA is TGCAGTGCTAGAGTTGTCGGGGGCGACGAGCAGTACTTC.

At least ten counts were recorded for this clonotype. Written as DNA, the CDR3 is TGCAGTGCTAAGAGCCCTCTAGCGGGAGTTAATGAGCAGTTCTTC. This gives the protein CSAKSPLAGVNEQFF. V gene TRBV20-1 combines with J gene TRBJ2-1; the match to TRBD2 covers 10 bases. This CDR3 spans 15 amino acids. Germline trimming cut 4 bases from V and 7 bases from J; bases unmatched to any gene: 10. The germline CDR1 and CDR2 sequences are DFQATT and SNEGSKA (reference sequence).